The T cell receptor (beta chain) described here comes from a study of shared clonotypes between healthy human individuals. Across the study: The people who gave samples were two women and a few men aged 18 to 49.

For every subset, genomic DNA was evenly distributed across several immunoSEQ plates. Repertoires were generated with immunoSEQ multiplex PCR, while TCRdb's copy carries only in-frame clones and drops some. The data show 780,000 or so clones, around 77% seen once. The trim removed 3 bases at V and 3 bases at J, leaving 1 base unmatched. The CDR3 loop spans 14 amino acids. The germline gives CDR1 SGDLS, CDR2 YYNGEE. The chain carries TRBV9 and TRBJ2-1; 9 bases match TRBD1. Sequenced input: memory CD4+ T cells sorted from blood. The sample's subset: CD45RA-negative fraction. This sequence was found in a woman aged 30 to 39 in good health. CDR3 DNA sequence: TGTGCCAGCAGCGGGGACAGGGTCTACAATGAGCAGTTCTTC. As protein: CASSGDRVYNEQFF.